This TCR beta chain comes out of a study of shared clonotypes between healthy human individuals. Libraries were prepared by immunoSEQ multiplex PCR; TCRdb keeps only in-frame clonotypes and omits some of them. The data show roughly 590,000 clones, around 95% seen once. The naive CD8 subset, CD45RO-negative cells positively selected for CCR7, excluded terminally differentiated effector memory CD45RA+ cells. A word on this clone: As yet, its antigen is unknown.

General study results and limits: All-four-donor shared clonotypes had higher generation probabilities than non-shared clonotypes did.

The V gene lost 10 bases and the J gene lost 5 bases, with 21 bases spanning the gap. Germline V lookup: CDR1 MNHNS, CDR2 SASEGT. The CDR3 sequence is 15 residues long. What was sequenced was naive CD8+ T cells sorted from blood. The receptor's source is a woman in her thirties in good health. The V and J genes are TRBV6-1 and TRBJ1-5; D unclear. CDR3: CATYLGYSVDQPQHF. The CDR3 DNA is TGTGCCACCTATTTAGGGTACAGCGTCGATCAGCCCCAGCATTTT.